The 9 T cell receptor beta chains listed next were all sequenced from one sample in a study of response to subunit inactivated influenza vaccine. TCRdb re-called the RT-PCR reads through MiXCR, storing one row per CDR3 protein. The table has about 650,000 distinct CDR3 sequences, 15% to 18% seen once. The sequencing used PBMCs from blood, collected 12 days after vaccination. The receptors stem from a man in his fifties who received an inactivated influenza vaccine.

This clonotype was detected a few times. The CDR3 DNA reads as TGTGCCACCAGCAGGGGGGACAGGGCTCTTGAAAAACTGTTTTTT. Its translation: CATSRGDRALEKLFF. The V and J genes are TRBV15 and TRBJ1-4, with TRBD1 matching 9 bases. The CDR3 runs 15 residues. The J segment lost 7 bases and the V segment lost 3 bases, leaving 6 bases of the junction unmatched. In germline, CDR1 is LNHNV, CDR2 YYDKDF (reference sequence).

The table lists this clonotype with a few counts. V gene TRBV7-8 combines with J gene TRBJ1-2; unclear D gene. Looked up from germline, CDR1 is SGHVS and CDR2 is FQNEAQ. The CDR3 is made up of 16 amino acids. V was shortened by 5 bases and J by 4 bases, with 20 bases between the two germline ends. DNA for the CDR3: TGTGCCAGCAGCCCCCAGCGAACTCAGAGCCTCTATGGCTACACCTTC. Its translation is CASSPQRTQSLYGYTF.

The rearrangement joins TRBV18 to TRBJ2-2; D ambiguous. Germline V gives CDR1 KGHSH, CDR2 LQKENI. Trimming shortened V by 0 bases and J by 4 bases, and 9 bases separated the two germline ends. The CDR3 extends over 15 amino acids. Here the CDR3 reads CASSPPRWGTGELFF. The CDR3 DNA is TGTGCCAGCTCACCACCGCGATGGGGCACCGGGGAGCTGTTTTTT.

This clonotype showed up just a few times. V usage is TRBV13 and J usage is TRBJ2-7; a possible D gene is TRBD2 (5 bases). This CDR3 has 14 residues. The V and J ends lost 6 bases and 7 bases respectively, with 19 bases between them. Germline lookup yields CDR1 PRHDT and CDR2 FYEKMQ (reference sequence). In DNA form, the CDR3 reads TGTGCCAGCAGGGCTCTAGGGTCCCAGCGGGAGCAGTACTTC. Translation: CASRALGSQREQYF.

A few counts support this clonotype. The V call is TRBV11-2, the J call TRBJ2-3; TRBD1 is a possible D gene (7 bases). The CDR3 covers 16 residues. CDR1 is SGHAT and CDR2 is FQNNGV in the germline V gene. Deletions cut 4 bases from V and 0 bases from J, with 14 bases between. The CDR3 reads CASSSQGGPSTDTQYF. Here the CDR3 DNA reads TGTGCCAGCAGCTCCCAGGGGGGCCCTAGCACAGATACGCAGTATTTT.

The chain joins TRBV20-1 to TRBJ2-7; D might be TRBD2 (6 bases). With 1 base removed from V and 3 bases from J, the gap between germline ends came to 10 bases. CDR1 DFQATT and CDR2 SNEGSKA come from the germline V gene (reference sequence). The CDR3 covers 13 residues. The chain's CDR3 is CSARVGSGYEQYF. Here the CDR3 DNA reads TGCAGTGCTAGAGTGGGTAGCGGCTACGAGCAGTACTTC.

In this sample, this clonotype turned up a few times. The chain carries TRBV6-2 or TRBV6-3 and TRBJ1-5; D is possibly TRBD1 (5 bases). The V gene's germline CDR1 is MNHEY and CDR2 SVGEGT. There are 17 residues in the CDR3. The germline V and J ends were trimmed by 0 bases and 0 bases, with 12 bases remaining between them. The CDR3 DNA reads TGTGCCAGCAGTTACTCACGGGGGTACACTAGCAATCAGCCCCAGCATTTT. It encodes CASSYSRGYTSNQPQHF.

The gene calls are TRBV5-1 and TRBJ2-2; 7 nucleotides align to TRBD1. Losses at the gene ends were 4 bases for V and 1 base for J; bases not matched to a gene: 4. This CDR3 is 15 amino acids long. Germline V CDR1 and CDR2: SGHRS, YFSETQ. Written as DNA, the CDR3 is TGCGCCAGCAGCCGGCGGACAGGGAACACCGGGGAGCTGTTTTTT. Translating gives CASSRRTGNTGELFF.

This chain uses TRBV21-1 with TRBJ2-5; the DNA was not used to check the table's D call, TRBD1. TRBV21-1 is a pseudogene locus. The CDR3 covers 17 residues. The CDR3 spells CASSIGRGQPYQETQYF. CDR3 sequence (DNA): TGTGCCAGCAGCATAGGAAGGGGACAACCGTACCAAGAGACCCAGTACTTC.